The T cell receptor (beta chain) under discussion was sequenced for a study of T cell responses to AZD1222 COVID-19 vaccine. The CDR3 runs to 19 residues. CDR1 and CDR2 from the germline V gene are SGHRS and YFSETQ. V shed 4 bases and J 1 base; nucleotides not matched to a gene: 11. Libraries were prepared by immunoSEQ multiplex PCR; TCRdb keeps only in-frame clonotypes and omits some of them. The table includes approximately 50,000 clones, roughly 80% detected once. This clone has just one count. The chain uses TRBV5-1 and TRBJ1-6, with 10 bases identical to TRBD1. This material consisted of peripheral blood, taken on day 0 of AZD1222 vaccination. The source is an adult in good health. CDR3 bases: TGCGCCAGCAGCCTAGGGGACAGGGGCACCCTGTCCTATAATTCACCCCTCCACTTT. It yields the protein CASSLGDRGTLSYNSPLHF.